Given below is one T cell receptor (beta chain) in context. These data originate in a study of control samples from healthy donors and cancer patients. The repertoire was sequenced with immunoSEQ multiplex PCR; TCRdb's copy has only in-frame clones and lacks some. The sample contains 100,000 to 150,000 clones, about nine tenths of which appear only once. Trimming took off 5 bases at V and 8 bases at J, with 16 bases between the two ends. This CDR3 contains 14 residues. The germline V gene has CDR1 GTSNPN and CDR2 SVGIG (reference sequence). Sequenced: blood. The V gene is TRBV30, the J gene TRBJ1-6; D gene unclear. The receptor's source is a man between 40 and 49 years old in good health. The CDR3 coding sequence is TGTGCCTGGGGCCGGAGTTTCGGAGATTCACCCCTCCACTTT. Translated, it gives CAWGRSFGDSPLHF.